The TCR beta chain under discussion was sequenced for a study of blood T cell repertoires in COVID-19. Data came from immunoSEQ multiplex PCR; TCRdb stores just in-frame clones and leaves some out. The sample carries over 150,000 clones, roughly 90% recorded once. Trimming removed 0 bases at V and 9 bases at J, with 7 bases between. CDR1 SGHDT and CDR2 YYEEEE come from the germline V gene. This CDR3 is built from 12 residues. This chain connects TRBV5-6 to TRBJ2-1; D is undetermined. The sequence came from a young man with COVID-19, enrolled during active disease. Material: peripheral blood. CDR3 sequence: CASSLAVGEQFF. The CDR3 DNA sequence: TGTGCCAGCAGCTTGGCGGTCGGTGAGCAGTTCTTC.